This T cell receptor (beta chain) was profiled in a study of blood T cell repertoires in COVID-19. About the study: Collection of acute and convalescent COVID-19 samples took place in the United States, Italy and Spain. Sources were T cells, B-cell-depleted T cells, or PBMCs; the material itself was cDNA or gDNA.

There are 11 residues in the CDR3. Germline values: CDR1 DFQATT, CDR2 SNEGSKA (reference sequence). Deletions cut 6 bases from V and 9 bases from J, with 13 bases between. Per the original methods: Amplification with reference gene primers provided the estimates of nucleated cell counts. Method: immunoSEQ multiplex PCR; TCRdb's copy keeps in-frame clones and lacks some. From that table come the V and J calls and clone size; the DNA was used to work out D and trimming. The table records about 240,000 clones, 75% to 90% of them present only once. J is TRBJ2-3 and V is TRBV20-1; D is possibly TRBD2 (6 bases). Sequencing was performed on peripheral blood. The TCR comes from a man in his sixties who had recovered from COVID-19. The DNA of the CDR3 is TGCAGTGCGCTACTAGCTGAGACGCAGTATTTT. The encoded protein is CSALLAETQYF.